This T cell receptor (beta chain) was identified in a study of T-cell reconstitution after alpha-beta-depleted transplantation in children (dated by TCRdb to the mid-2010s). Describing the broader study: Using TCR repertoire profiling, the study followed T-cell immune reconstitution in a quantitative way in children after TCRalphabeta/CD19-depleted allogeneic hematopoietic cell transplantation. Points the paper makes about the study in general: The high TCRbeta diversity at day 60 in some patients was ascribed to recipient T cells and intrathymic progenitors that had survived conditioning. Apparently early alphabetaT-cell count recovery about two months after transplant reportedly relied on only several hundred rapidly expanded clones derived from non-depleted graft cells. Hyperexpanded clone frequencies declined over subsequent months; after one year, T-cell counts and TCRbeta diversity were mostly attributed to newly produced T cells.

The treatment or condition label here, explained by the study, means: allogeneic hematopoietic cell transplantation with graft depleted of TCRalphabeta T cells and CD19 B cells. Transplant recipients were children who received TCRalphabeta/CD19-depleted allogeneic hematopoietic cell grafts. This clonotype was counted only a few times. This clone's antigen is unknown. Nothing much larger sits one base from this clone, and base qualities are not available. Receptor libraries were prepared by PCR. Sequencing instrument: Illumina HiSeq 2500. TCR library preparation used molecular barcoding, with unique molecular identifiers applied to normalize quantification of the TCRbeta repertoire. In-frame beta chains were kept once TCRdb had trimmed the public reads at Q25 with fastp and called clones with MiXCR. Rows with a matching CDR3 protein are joined into one entry that keeps the most common DNA and genes. The sample includes roughly 670,000 distinct CDR3 sequences, with about an eighth observed a single time. The ten largest clones capture 0.79% of the sample.

The origin of this receptor is a girl aged 2 to 10 with congenital amegakaryocytic thrombocytopenia, due to receive a stem cell transplant. The sample consisted of PBMCs, taken before TCRalphabeta/CD19-depleted stem cell transplant.

The DNA is TGCAGTGCTCCCCCAAGCGGGAGGGCCCCGAATGAGCAGTTCTTC. Translated, this is CSAPPSGRAPNEQFF. In this chain, TRBV20-1 is recombined with TRBJ2-1; 10 bases in the junction line up with TRBD2. From its cysteine to its phenylalanine, the CDR3 spans 15 amino acids. Kept here is only the CDR3 DNA, which spans 45 bases and is read in frame from base 1. From a lookup of the germline V gene (reference sequence), CDR1 and CDR2 are DFQATT and SNEGSKA. V lost 5 bases and J lost 7 bases, and the count of bases not matched to a germline gene is 11.